A single sample gave rise to the 21 T cell receptor beta chains below, sequenced in a study of PD-1 blockade in classical Hodgkin lymphoma. The protocol was immunoSEQ multiplex PCR, while the TCRdb copy is restricted to in-frame clones and leaves out a portion. The data hold about 14,000 clones, with about 90% observed a single time. The time point was: newly diagnosed, previously untreated cHL patient sample. After thawing, PBMCs were subjected to magnetic negative selection to isolate CD8+ T cells. The material sequenced was CD8+ T cells from blood. All receptors come from a human donor with classical Hodgkin lymphoma.

This chain uses TRBV2 with TRBJ1-1, with D perhaps TRBD1 (5 bases). The CDR3 sequence is 13 residues long. The V gene's germline CDR1 is SNHLY and CDR2 FYNNEI. V was shortened by 7 bases and J by 3 bases, with 12 bases between the two germline ends. CDR3 bases: TGTGCCAGCAACGGCGTGGGGGACACTGAAGCTTTCTTT. It specifies CASNGVGDTEAFF.

The rearrangement uses TRBV27 and TRBJ2-7; D is unclear. The CDR3 is 11 residues long. From germline, CDR1 is MNHEY and CDR2 SMNVEV (reference sequence). The CDR3 coding sequence is TGTGCCAGCAGTTTAGTGGCGCTAGATCCGGTC. Amino acid sequence: CASSLVALDPV.

The rearrangement joins TRBV7-6 to TRBJ2-3, with 11 bases aligning to TRBD2. Germline V lookup: CDR1 SGHVS, CDR2 FNYEAQ. This CDR3 contains 19 residues. Trimming removed 1 base from V and 2 bases from J; junction bases left unmatched: 11. In DNA, the CDR3 is TGTGCCAGCAGCTTAGAAGGGACTAGCGGAGTTCCCGTCACAGATACGCAGTATTTT. Translated: CASSLEGTSGVPVTDTQYF.

This chain links TRBV18 with TRBJ2-3; D call uncertain. The CDR3 has 13 residues. V was trimmed by 2 bases and J by 2 bases, leaving 5 bases between them. The germline CDR1 and CDR2 sequences are KGHSH and LQKENI. The CDR3 DNA follows: TGTGCCAGCTCACCATCGTTCACAGATACGCAGTATTTT. Amino acid sequence: CASSPSFTDTQYF.

The rearrangement uses TRBV6-5 and TRBJ2-3; D not certain. The V gene lost 5 bases and the J gene lost 0 bases, with 12 bases spanning the gap. The CDR3 totals 15 residues. Germline loops: CDR1 MNHEY, CDR2 SVGAGI. In DNA, the CDR3 is TGTGCCAGCAGTCCCAGTTTCCCTAGCACAGATACGCAGTATTTT. Protein product: CASSPSFPSTDTQYF.

J is TRBJ2-2 and V is TRBV5-1, with D unclear. Per germline, CDR1 SGHRS and CDR2 YFSETQ. The ends were cut back, 5 bases at V and 3 bases at J, with 2 bases in the middle. This CDR3 comprises 11 residues. The CDR3 sequence is CASRYTGELFF. In DNA form, the CDR3 reads TGCGCCAGCAGGTACACCGGGGAGCTGTTTTTT.

The genes are TRBV6-1 and TRBJ2-2, with unresolved D. The CDR3 is made up of 12 amino acids. Germline loops: CDR1 MNHNS, CDR2 SASEGT. Trimming shortened V by 4 bases and J by 6 bases, and 6 bases separated the two germline ends. CDR3 sequence (DNA): TGTGCCAGCAGTGTCGCGGCCGGGGAGCTGTTTTTT. Its translation: CASSVAAGELFF.

The chain combines TRBV27 with TRBJ1-1, with D possibly TRBD1 on 6 matching bases. The CDR3 totals 15 residues. Trimming removed 3 bases at V and 1 base at J, with 12 bases between. Germline V gives CDR1 MNHEY, CDR2 SMNVEV (reference sequence). CDR3 in DNA: TGTGCCAGCAGTTTGCCGGGGGCAGGGAACACTGAAGCTTTCTTT. Translated, it gives CASSLPGAGNTEAFF.

The chain combines TRBV29-1 with TRBJ2-5, with 9 bases fitting TRBD1. CDR1 and CDR2 from the germline V gene are SQVTM and ANQGSEA. V shed 5 bases and J 2 bases; nucleotides not matched to a gene: 12. The CDR3 runs to 16 residues. The CDR3 DNA is TGCAGCGTTCCCGGGGTTTTAGGGACAGGGCAAGAGACCCAGTACTTC. The encoded protein is CSVPGVLGTGQETQYF.

The V gene is TRBV14, the J gene TRBJ2-7; TRBD1 matches at 8 bases. With V trimmed by 4 bases and J by 7 bases, 6 bases remained unmatched. Germline CDR1 and CDR2: SGHDN and FVKESK. The CDR3 is 13 amino acids. The CDR3 is CASSLGQGGEQYV. For the CDR3, the DNA is TGTGCCAGCAGCCTCGGACAGGGTGGGGAGCAGTACGTC.

V usage is TRBV28 and J usage is TRBJ1-4, with D maybe TRBD1 (5 bases). Germline V lookup: CDR1 MDHEN, CDR2 SYDVKM. Trimming cost V 3 bases and J 5 bases, with 10 bases left between them. This CDR3 has 14 amino acids. CDR3 nucleotide sequence: TGTGCCAGCAGTTTGACAGCCCGAAATGAAAAACTGTTTTTT. This sequence encodes CASSLTARNEKLFF.

The J gene is TRBJ2-7, the V gene TRBV6-1, with D hard to call. Germline V CDR1 and CDR2: MNHNS, SASEGT. This CDR3 has 13 residues. V shed 6 bases and J shed 0 bases, with 9 bases lying between them. DNA of the CDR3: TGTGCCAGCAGCCCTAGAACCTCCTACGAGCAGTACGTC. Protein product: CASSPRTSYEQYV.

This chain uses TRBV11-1 with TRBJ2-5; D ambiguous. The CDR3 has 16 amino acids. The germline V gene encodes CDR1 SGHAT and CDR2 FQDESV (reference sequence). V was pared by 3 bases and J by 0 bases, with 14 bases between. The CDR3 nucleotides are TGTGCCAGCAGCTTGGAAGCTACTATTTACCAAGAGACCCAGTACTTC. Amino acid sequence: CASSLEATIYQETQYF.

This clone was seen once. V is TRBV6-5 and J is TRBJ1-1, with TRBD1 matching 9 bases. The V gene end was trimmed by 6 bases and the J gene end by 5 bases; junction bases not matched to a gene: 7. The CDR3 consists of 14 residues. Per the germline V gene, CDR1 is MNHEY and CDR2 is SVGAGI. The CDR3 is CASRQGQGKTEAFF. In nucleotides, the CDR3 is TGTGCCAGCAGACAGGGACAGGGTAAAACTGAAGCTTTCTTT.

The V gene is TRBV28, the J gene TRBJ2-3; D ambiguous. CDR3 length: 12 amino acids. CDR1 MDHEN and CDR2 SYDVKM come from the germline V gene. Trimming stripped 5 bases from V and 4 bases from J, with 7 bases between. CDR3 in DNA: TGTGCCAGCAGTATCAGCGCAGATACGCAGTATTTT. It is translated as CASSISADTQYF.

The gene calls are TRBV7-8 and TRBJ1-5; 11 nucleotides match TRBD1. The CDR3 length is 16 residues. The V and J ends lost 4 bases and 3 bases, in that order; junction bases with no gene match: 5. Germline V gives CDR1 SGHVS, CDR2 FQNEAQ. The CDR3 loop reads CASSSLGQGVNQPQHF. The CDR3 DNA reads TGTGCCAGCAGCTCGTTGGGACAGGGGGTCAATCAGCCCCAGCATTTT.

The chain combines TRBV25-1 with TRBJ1-5; TRBD1 matches at 10 bases. There are 17 residues in the CDR3. Looked up from germline, CDR1 is MGHDK and CDR2 is SYGVNS. J lost 7 bases, V lost 1 base, and 10 bases had no gene match. The CDR3 reads CASSEWGAGTGVQPQHF. The CDR3 nucleotides read TGTGCCAGCAGTGAATGGGGGGCCGGGACAGGGGTACAGCCCCAGCATTTT.

The rearrangement uses TRBV11-2 and TRBJ1-1; D ambiguous. Germline CDR1 and CDR2: SGHAT and FQNNGV. Trimming shortened V by 1 base and J by 1 base, and 16 bases separated the two germline ends. This CDR3 contains 17 residues. CDR3 DNA: TGTGCCAGCAGCTTAGGGGCTGTCGATAGAGAGAACACTGAAGCTTTCTTT. It encodes CASSLGAVDRENTEAFF.

This chain links TRBV5-1 with TRBJ1-5; D perhaps matches TRBD1 (6 bases). Germline CDR1 and CDR2: SGHRS and YFSETQ. V was cut by 4 bases and J by 4 bases, with 9 bases left in between. CDR3 size: 13 residues. The CDR3 is CASSPGQNQPQHF. The CDR3 bases are TGCGCCAGCAGCCCCGGACAGAATCAGCCCCAGCATTTT.

This clone was observed once. V gene TRBV4-1 combines with J gene TRBJ2-2; D unclear. Trimming took off 1 base at V and 2 bases at J, with 11 bases between the two ends. Germline V gene sequence: CDR1 MGHRA, CDR2 YSYEKL. The CDR3 has 16 residues. Here the CDR3 reads CASSQVRGVNTGELFF. CDR3 nucleotide sequence: TGCGCCAGCAGCCAAGTCCGTGGGGTTAACACCGGGGAGCTGTTTTTT.

The chain is built from TRBV11-2 and TRBJ1-4; no clear D. The length of the CDR3 is 15 residues. Trimming removed 5 bases from V and 2 bases from J, with 12 bases in between. Germline CDR1 is SGHAT and CDR2 is FQNNGV. Here the CDR3 reads CASSATRVTNEKLFF. The DNA of the CDR3 is TGTGCCAGCAGCGCCACCCGGGTGACTAATGAAAAACTGTTTTTT.